This entry lists 6 T cell receptor beta chains sequenced from one sample in a study of T cells in Graves' hyperthyroidism and ophthalmopathy. Amplified TCR beta CDR3 regions derived from RNA transcripts. The HTBI set primed first-round TCR CDR3 RT-PCR. TCRdb re-analysed the multiplex PCR reads in MiXCR, keeping a single row per CDR3 protein. The table records hundreds of thousands of distinct CDR3 sequences, roughly 16% of them present only once. The sample comprised blood. The receptors stem from a woman aged 40 to 50 with Graves' ophthalmopathy.

This clonotype appeared a few times. The rearrangement uses TRBV4-2 and TRBJ2-2; D is ambiguous. Trimming removed 0 bases at V and 4 bases at J, with 6 bases between. The germline gives CDR1 LGHNA, CDR2 YNFKEQ. This CDR3 has 14 residues. CDR3 DNA: TGTGCCAGCAGCCAAGAGGTCCCCACCGGGGAGCTGTTTTTT. Translated, it gives CASSQEVPTGELFF.

V usage is TRBV27 and J usage is TRBJ1-2; D is unresolved. This CDR3 contains 15 residues. Trimming took off 3 bases at V and 7 bases at J, with 18 bases between the two ends. CDR1 MNHEY and CDR2 SMNVEV come from the germline V gene (reference sequence). CDR3 region: CASSFSGRRMGGYTF. DNA of the CDR3: TGTGCCAGCAGTTTTTCCGGCAGGCGTATGGGTGGCTACACCTTC.

The table lists this clonotype with a few counts. The chain has TRBV19 and TRBJ1-2; 9 bases fit TRBD1. Unmatched junction bases numbered 5, after V lost 4 bases and J lost 8 bases. Germline loops: CDR1 LNHDA, CDR2 SQIVND (reference sequence). CDR3 size: 13 residues. The CDR3 region is CASSTLGQGGYTF. CDR3 sequence (DNA): TGTGCCAGTAGTACTCTGGGACAGGGAGGCTACACCTTC.

This clonotype has ten or more counts. The CDR3 reads CSARREVGETQYF. The CDR3 bases are TGCAGTGCTAGGCGGGAGGTGGGCGAGACCCAGTACTTC. V is TRBV20-1 and J is TRBJ2-5; 8 bases agree with TRBD2. The CDR3 totals 13 residues. Germline V CDR1 and CDR2: DFQATT, SNEGSKA (reference sequence). The V and J ends lost 3 bases and 5 bases, in that order; junction bases with no gene match: 5.

V is TRBV2 and J is TRBJ1-5, with a tentative D call TRBD1 (6 bases). The V gene's germline CDR1 is SNHLY and CDR2 FYNNEI. Trimming took off 7 bases at V and 0 bases at J, with 16 bases between the two ends. There are 16 residues in the CDR3. CDR3: CASIRGQRNSNQPQHF. Written as DNA, the CDR3 is TGTGCCAGCATCCGGGGGCAGAGGAATAGCAATCAGCCCCAGCATTTT.

This clonotype appeared a single time. This chain connects TRBV12-3 or TRBV12-4 to TRBJ2-6; D ambiguous. Deletions cut 8 bases from V and 4 bases from J, with 24 bases between. The CDR3 is made up of 18 amino acids. The chain's CDR3 is CASGPPEQPLPGANVLTF. The CDR3 DNA sequence: TGTGCCAGCGGTCCGCCGGAACAGCCTCTTCCGGGGGCCAACGTCCTGACTTTC.